Listed here is a single T cell receptor (beta chain). Its antigen is unknown. CDR3 length: 16 residues. Germline CDR1 reads SGHTA; CDR2 reads FQGNSA. The germline V and J ends were trimmed by 5 bases and 2 bases, with 17 bases remaining between them. The sample comes from a study of cytomegalovirus exposure and HLA in healthy donors. Study in general: The same platform used for the approximately 700 first-cohort repertoires was also used for the approximately 120 validation repertoires, as a later analysis reported. The study's findings and limits: Among the CMV-associated chains, three were confirmed in vitro as specific for CMV antigens. Generally TCR sequences proved uncommon, though certain public TCRs appeared in numerous donors. For cytomegalovirus status, the classifier reportedly gave diagnoses with high specificity and sensitivity.

Method: immunoSEQ multiplex PCR; TCRdb's copy keeps in-frame clones and lacks some. The repertoire consists of around 49,000 clones, with 94% occurring once and the leading ten covering 7.8%. This TCR was sampled from a woman younger than 35 in good health and CMV-seropositive. Sequenced input: PBMCs. The chain joins TRBV7-2 to TRBJ2-3; possible D gene TRBD1, 6 bases. CDR3 in amino acids: CASSPRGLASTDTQYF. DNA for the CDR3: TGTGCCAGCAGCCCCAGGGGCCTAGCTTCCACAGATACGCAGTATTTT.